This is a list of T cell receptor beta chains from one sample in a study of beta chain features in type 1 diabetes. Generated by immunoSEQ multiplex PCR, the TCRdb table keeps only in-frame clones and is missing some. The sample lists some 350,000 clones; over 8.5% were seen once. The specimen sequenced was central memory CD4+ T cells from blood. These receptors were taken from a man younger than 45 with type 1 diabetes. Each CDR3 is given without its conserved first and last residue. D genes are given only for firm matches.

v_call: TRBV6-5; d_call: NA; cdr3_aa: ASQSVLTNEKLF
v_call: TRBV6-4; d_call: NA; cdr3_aa: ASRGADTQY
v_call: TRBV7-7; d_call: TRBD2; cdr3_aa: ASSPGVASGSTDTQY
v_call: TRBV5-5; d_call: NA; cdr3_aa: ASTIWGYGYT
v_call: TRBV2; d_call: NA; cdr3_aa: ASRKSIAEKLF
v_call: TRBV11-2; d_call: NA; cdr3_aa: ASSLGRGTEAF
v_call: TRBV7-9; d_call: TRBD1; cdr3_aa: ASSVGGQGARYGYT
v_call: TRBV5-6; d_call: TRBD1; cdr3_aa: ASSLARQQGRFSYEQY
v_call: TRBV4-3; d_call: TRBD2; cdr3_aa: ASSPTAMGGPTDTQY
v_call: TRBV28; d_call: NA; cdr3_aa: ASSLQGYPSQY
v_call: TRBV7-2; d_call: NA; cdr3_aa: ASSLSLERQF
v_call: TRBV5-6; d_call: TRBD2; cdr3_aa: ASSLRTSGRVYEQF